A selection of T cell receptor beta chains follows, all from one sample in a study of blood T cell repertoires in COVID-19. Clones were sequenced by immunoSEQ multiplex PCR, and TCRdb holds only the in-frame ones, with some missing. The sample includes 60,000 or so clones, 70% to 90% of them seen just once. The sequenced material came from peripheral blood. The receptors come from a human donor with active COVID-19. The donor label of this sample is uncertain. Both conserved end residues are part of each CDR3. Each record gives: J gene, D gene, clone size, V gene, CDR3 length, CDR3 protein, CDR3 DNA. A D gene is named only where the DNA matches it firmly. Some rows have no size entry. The others give once, few or many, or a class for an expanded clone.

TRBJ2-7	.	.	TRBV6-5	14	CASSYGQLVYEQYF	TGTGCCAGCAGTTACGGGCAGTTGGTCTACGAGCAGTACTTC
TRBJ2-1	.	.	TRBV27	13	CASSLGLNNEQFF	TGTGCCAGCAGCCTCGGACTTAACAATGAGCAGTTCTTC
TRBJ2-7	TRBD1	.	TRBV4-2	14	CASSPLGQIYEQYF	TGTGCCAGCAGCCCCTTGGGACAGATCTACGAGCAGTACTTC
TRBJ1-3	TRBD1	.	TRBV19	16	CASSIGQGGSGNTIYF	TGTGCCAGTAGTATCGGACAGGGCGGCTCTGGAAACACCATATATTTT
TRBJ2-3	.	.	TRBV10-3	13	CAISENRGDTQYF	TGTGCCATCAGTGAGAACCGGGGGGATACGCAGTATTTT
TRBJ1-1	TRBD1	.	TRBV14	13	CASSQGTGIEAFF	TGTGCCAGCAGCCAGGGGACAGGAATTGAAGCTTTCTTT
TRBJ1-2	TRBD1	.	TRBV7-8	13	CASSPTGMNGYTF	TGTGCCAGCAGCCCGACAGGGATGAATGGCTACACCTTC
TRBJ1-6	.	.	TRBV9	14	CASSEPKGNSPLHF	TGTGCCAGCAGCGAACCAAAGGGGAATTCACCCCTCCACTTT
TRBJ2-2	.	once	TRBV2	13	CASTTTPTGELFF	TGTGCCAGCACGACTACCCCCACCGGGGAGCTGTTTTTT
TRBJ2-3	.	.	TRBV5-1	15	CASSPRALGADTQYF	TGCGCCAGCAGCCCGCGAGCACTTGGAGCAGATACGCAGTATTTT
TRBJ1-5	.	.	TRBV6-6	12	CASTVRQQPQHF	TGTGCCAGCACCGTGCGACAACAGCCCCAGCATTTT
TRBJ2-3	TRBD1	.	TRBV6-5	15	CASSYQTGYTDTQYF	TGTGCCAGCAGTTACCAGACAGGGTACACAGATACGCAGTATTTT
TRBJ2-7	TRBD1	.	TRBV7-8	19	CASSLAGTGRILGAYEQYF	TGTGCCAGCAGCTTAGCGGGGACAGGGAGGATCCTTGGGGCCTACGAGCAGTACTTC
TRBJ2-7	TRBD1	.	TRBV19	14	CASSARDRLYEQYF	TGTGCCAGTAGTGCCCGGGACAGACTATACGAGCAGTACTTC
TRBJ2-5	TRBD2	.	TRBV6-6	13	CASGLAVQETQYF	TGTGCCAGCGGACTAGCGGTCCAAGAGACCCAGTACTTC
TRBJ2-1	TRBD2	.	TRBV9	16	CASSAPSGKDYNEQFF	TGTGCCAGCAGCGCCCCTAGCGGGAAGGACTACAATGAGCAGTTCTTC
TRBJ1-2	TRBD1	.	TRBV11-3	16	CASSLGLSTGEYGYTF	TGTGCCAGCAGCTTAGGCCTATCGACAGGGGAGTATGGCTACACCTTC
TRBJ2-5	.	.	TRBV11-2	14	CASSLERGQETQYF	TGTGCCAGCAGCTTAGAGCGGGGTCAAGAGACCCAGTACTTC
TRBJ1-3	TRBD1	.	TRBV7-9	18	CASSSGTGGTTSGNTIYF	TGTGCCAGCAGCTCCGGGACAGGGGGAACGACCTCTGGAAACACCATATATTTT
TRBJ2-7	TRBD2	once	TRBV7-6	15	CASSALAGGPYEQYF	TGTGCCAGCAGCGCTCTAGCGGGGGGCCCCTACGAGCAGTACTTC
TRBJ2-7	.	once	TRBV3-1/TRBV3-2	17	CASSQDPWTVSSYEQYF	TGTGCCAGCAGCCAAGATCCTTGGACAGTCAGCTCCTACGAGCAGTACTTC
TRBJ2-5	TRBD1	.	TRBV10-3	15	CAIMGGWTGGETQYF	TGTGCCATCATGGGGGGCTGGACAGGGGGAGAGACCCAGTACTTC
TRBJ2-7	.	.	TRBV5-1	15	CASWKGTGASYEQYF	TGCGCCAGCTGGAAAGGTACGGGTGCCTCCTACGAGCAGTACTTC
TRBJ1-2	.	.	TRBV9	16	CASSVSSQPTNYGYTF	TGTGCCAGCAGCGTATCTAGCCAACCAACTAACTATGGCTACACCTTC
TRBJ1-5	.	.	TRBV3-1/TRBV3-2	14	CASSQQGSNQPQHF	TGTGCCAGCAGCCAACAGGGATCTAATCAGCCCCAGCATTTT
TRBJ2-5	.	.	TRBV12-3/TRBV12-4	13	CATTASLSETQYF	TGTGCCACAACCGCGTCGCTTAGCGAGACCCAGTACTTC
TRBJ1-1	TRBD1	.	TRBV5-1	15	CASSSAQGLNTEAFF	TGCGCCAGCAGCTCAGCACAGGGGTTGAACACTGAAGCTTTCTTT
TRBJ2-3	TRBD2	.	TRBV24-1	18	CATSDRTSGGAKTDTQYF	TGTGCCACCAGTGACCGGACTAGCGGGGGGGCCAAGACAGATACGCAGTATTTT
TRBJ1-5	.	once	TRBV3-1/TRBV3-2	15	CASSQGAGGNQPQHF	TGTGCCAGCAGCCAAGGGGCGGGTGGCAATCAGCCCCAGCATTTT
TRBJ1-2	TRBD1	.	TRBV27	14	CASNPGRGLGGYTF	TGTGCCAGCAATCCGGGCAGGGGGCTTGGTGGCTACACCTTC
TRBJ1-4	TRBD1	.	TRBV2	14	CASSEGNRGEKLFF	TGTGCCAGCAGTGAAGGGAACAGGGGGGAAAAACTGTTTTTT
TRBJ1-1	.	.	TRBV25-1	15	CASIQKGAGIAEAFF	TGTGCCAGCATTCAAAAGGGAGCCGGCATAGCTGAAGCTTTCTTT
TRBJ2-3	TRBD2	.	TRBV28	15	CASSQYRLATDTQYF	TGTGCCAGCAGTCAATACCGACTAGCCACAGATACGCAGTATTTT
TRBJ1-5	.	.	TRBV5-1	15	CASSLDGGNNQPQHF	TGCGCCAGCAGCTTGGATGGGGGCAACAATCAGCCCCAGCATTTT
TRBJ2-5	TRBD1	.	TRBV6-2/TRBV6-3	18	CASSWDTNGRTGLETQYF	TGTGCCAGCAGTTGGGACACCAATGGTCGGACAGGGCTGGAGACCCAGTACTTC
TRBJ2-1	TRBD2	once	TRBV7-2	16	CASSLAHSGGASEQFF	TGTGCCAGCAGCTTAGCCCATAGCGGGGGGGCCAGTGAGCAGTTCTTC
TRBJ1-3	TRBD1	.	TRBV6-1	17	CASSEAFRGRPGNTIYF	TGTGCCAGCAGTGAAGCGTTCAGGGGGCGCCCAGGAAACACCATATATTTT
TRBJ2-1	TRBD2	.	TRBV6-2/TRBV6-3	20	CASSYPSGLAGVTHWNEQFF	TGTGCCAGCAGTTACCCGTCGGGACTAGCGGGAGTGACCCATTGGAATGAGCAGTTCTTC
TRBJ2-1	.	.	TRBV4-1	17	CASSQADSRGSYNEQFF	TGCGCCAGCAGCCAAGCTGACTCGAGAGGCTCCTACAATGAGCAGTTCTTC
TRBJ2-3	TRBD2	.	TRBV5-5	17	CASSLQGTSGSLDTQYF	TGTGCCAGCAGCTTGCAAGGGACTAGCGGGAGTTTAGATACGCAGTATTTT
TRBJ1-1	.	.	TRBV6-2/TRBV6-3	14	CASSAQGTNTEAFF	TGTGCCAGCAGTGCCCAGGGGACGAACACTGAAGCTTTCTTT
TRBJ2-2	TRBD2	.	TRBV19	17	CASSIRGLAGDPGELFF	TGTGCCAGTAGTATACGGGGACTAGCGGGAGATCCCGGGGAGCTGTTTTTT
TRBJ2-5	.	.	TRBV5-6	15	CASRPAPSYQETQYF	TGTGCCAGCAGGCCAGCCCCTAGCTATCAAGAGACCCAGTACTTC